This T cell receptor (beta chain) was sequenced during a study of T cells in Graves' hyperthyroidism and ophthalmopathy. Diagnoses rested on clinical symptoms, serum thyroxine and TRAb, thyroid ultrasound and orbital computed tomography. TCR beta CDR3 regions were amplified from RNA transcripts. A first-round RT-PCR of the TCR CDR3 used the HTBI primer set. MiXCR, applied by TCRdb to the multiplex PCR reads, yields one record per CDR3 protein. The sample has about 420,000 distinct CDR3 sequences, about 13% seen once. The CDR3 loop spans 17 amino acids. J was trimmed by 7 bases and V by 2 bases; bases with no gene match: 10. Germline V gives CDR1 SGHTA, CDR2 FQGNSA. In this sample, this clonotype turned up many times.

The chain carries TRBV7-2 and TRBJ2-1; TRBD1 agrees at 11 bases. This receptor was identified in a woman between 18 and 29 years old with Graves' hyperthyroidism. The sample was blood. The CDR3 region is CASSLSPDRGQVNEQFF. The CDR3 region has the DNA TGTGCCAGCAGCTTATCGCCGGACAGGGGGCAAGTTAATGAGCAGTTCTTC.